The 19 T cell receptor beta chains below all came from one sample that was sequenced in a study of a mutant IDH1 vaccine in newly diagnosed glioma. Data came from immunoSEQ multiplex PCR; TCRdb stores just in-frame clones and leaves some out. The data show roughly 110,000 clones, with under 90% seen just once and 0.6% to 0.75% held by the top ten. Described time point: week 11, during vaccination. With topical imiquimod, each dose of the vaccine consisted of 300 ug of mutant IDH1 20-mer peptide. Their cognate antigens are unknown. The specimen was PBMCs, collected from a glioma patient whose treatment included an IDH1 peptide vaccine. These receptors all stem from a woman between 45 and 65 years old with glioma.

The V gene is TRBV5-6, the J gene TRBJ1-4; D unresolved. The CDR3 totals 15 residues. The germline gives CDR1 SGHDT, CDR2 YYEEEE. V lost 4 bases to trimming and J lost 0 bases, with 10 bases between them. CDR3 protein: CASSPLGSTNEKLFF. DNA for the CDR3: TGTGCCAGCAGCCCCCTGGGCTCAACTAATGAAAAACTGTTTTTT.

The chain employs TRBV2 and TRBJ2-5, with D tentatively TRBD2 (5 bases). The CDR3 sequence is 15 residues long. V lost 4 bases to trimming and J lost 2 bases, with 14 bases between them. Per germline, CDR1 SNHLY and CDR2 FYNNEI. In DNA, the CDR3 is TGTGCCAGCAGTGGGGCTAGCAATTTTCAAGAGACCCAGTACTTC. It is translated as CASSGASNFQETQYF.

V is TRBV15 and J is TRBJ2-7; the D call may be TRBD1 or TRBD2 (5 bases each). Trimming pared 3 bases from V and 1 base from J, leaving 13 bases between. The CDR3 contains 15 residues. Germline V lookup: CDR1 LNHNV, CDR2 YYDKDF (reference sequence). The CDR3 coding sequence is TGTGCCACCAGCAGGGCTCGAGGGGTTTCCTACGAGCAGTACTTC. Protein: CATSRARGVSYEQYF.

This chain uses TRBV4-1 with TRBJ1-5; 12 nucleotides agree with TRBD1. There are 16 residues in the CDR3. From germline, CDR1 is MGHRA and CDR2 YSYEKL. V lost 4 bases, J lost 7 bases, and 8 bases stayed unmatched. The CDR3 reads CASSRSGDRGHQPQHF. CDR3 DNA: TGCGCCAGCAGCCGTTCAGGGGACAGGGGGCACCAGCCCCAGCATTTT.

This chain's CDR3 is CASRAPGGPGNTIYF. For the CDR3, the DNA is TGTGCCAGCAGAGCCCCCGGTGGCCCTGGAAACACCATATATTTT. The genes are TRBV6-5 and TRBJ1-3; no clear D gene. Per germline, CDR1 MNHEY and CDR2 SVGAGI. The CDR3 covers 15 residues. V gave up 6 bases and J gave up 2 bases, with 14 bases separating them.

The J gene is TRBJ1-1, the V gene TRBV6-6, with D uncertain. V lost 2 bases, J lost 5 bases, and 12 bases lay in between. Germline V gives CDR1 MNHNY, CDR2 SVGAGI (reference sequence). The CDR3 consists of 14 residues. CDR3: CASSYPSGQTEAFF. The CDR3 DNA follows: TGTGCCAGCAGTTACCCCTCGGGTCAAACTGAAGCTTTCTTT.

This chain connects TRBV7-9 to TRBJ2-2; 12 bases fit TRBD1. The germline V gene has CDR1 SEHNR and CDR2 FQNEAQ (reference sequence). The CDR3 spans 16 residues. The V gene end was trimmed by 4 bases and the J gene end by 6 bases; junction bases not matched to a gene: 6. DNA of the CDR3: TGTGCCAGCAGCTCGGGACAGGGGGCCCCTTCCGGGGAGCTGTTTTTT. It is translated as CASSSGQGAPSGELFF.

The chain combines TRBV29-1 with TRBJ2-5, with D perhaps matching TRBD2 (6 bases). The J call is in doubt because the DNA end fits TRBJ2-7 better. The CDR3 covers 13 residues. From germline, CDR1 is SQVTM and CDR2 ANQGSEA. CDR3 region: CSVEIGGSDEQYF. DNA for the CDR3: TGCAGCGTTGAAATCGGGGGATCGGACGAGCAGTACTTC.

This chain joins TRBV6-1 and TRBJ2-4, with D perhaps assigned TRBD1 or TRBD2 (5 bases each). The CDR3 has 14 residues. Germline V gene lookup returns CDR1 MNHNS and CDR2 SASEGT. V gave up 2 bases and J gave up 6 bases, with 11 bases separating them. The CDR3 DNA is TGTGCCAGCAGTGAAAGTCTGGGACCAAACATTCAGTACTTC. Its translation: CASSESLGPNIQYF.

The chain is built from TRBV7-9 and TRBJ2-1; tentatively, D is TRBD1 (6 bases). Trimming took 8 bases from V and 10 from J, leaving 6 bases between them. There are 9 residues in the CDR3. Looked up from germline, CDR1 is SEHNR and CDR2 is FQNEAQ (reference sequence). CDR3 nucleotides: TGTGCCAGCGGGGGCGAGCAGTTCTTC. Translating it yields CASGGEQFF.

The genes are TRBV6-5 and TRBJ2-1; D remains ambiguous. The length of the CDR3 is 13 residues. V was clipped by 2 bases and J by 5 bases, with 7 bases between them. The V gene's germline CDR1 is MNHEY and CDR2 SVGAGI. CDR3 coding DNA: TGTGCCAGCAGTTACGGAAGGGACAATGAGCAGTTCTTC. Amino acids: CASSYGRDNEQFF.

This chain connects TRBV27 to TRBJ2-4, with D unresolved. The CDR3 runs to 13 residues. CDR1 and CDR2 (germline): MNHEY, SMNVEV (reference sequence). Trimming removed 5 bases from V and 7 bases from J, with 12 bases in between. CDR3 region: CASSPRQRNIQYF. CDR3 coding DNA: TGTGCCAGCAGTCCCCGTCAGAGGAACATTCAGTACTTC.

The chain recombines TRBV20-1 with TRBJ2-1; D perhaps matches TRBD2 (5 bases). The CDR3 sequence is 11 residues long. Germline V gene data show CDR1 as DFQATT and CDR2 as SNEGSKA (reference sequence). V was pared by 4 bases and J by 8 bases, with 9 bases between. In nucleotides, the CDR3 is TGCAGTGCTAATAGGCGGGATGAGCAGTTCTTC. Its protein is CSANRRDEQFF.

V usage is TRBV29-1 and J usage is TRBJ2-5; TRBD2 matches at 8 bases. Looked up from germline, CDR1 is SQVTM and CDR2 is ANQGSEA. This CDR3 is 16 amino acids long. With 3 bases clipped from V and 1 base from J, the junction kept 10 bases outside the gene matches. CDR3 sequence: CSVDRRSGSLQETQYF. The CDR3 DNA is TGCAGCGTTGACCGAAGGAGCGGGAGCCTCCAAGAGACCCAGTACTTC.

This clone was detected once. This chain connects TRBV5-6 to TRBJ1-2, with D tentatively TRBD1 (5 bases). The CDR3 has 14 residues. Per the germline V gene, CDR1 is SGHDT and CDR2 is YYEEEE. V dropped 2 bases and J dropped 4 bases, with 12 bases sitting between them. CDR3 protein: CASSFGDRSYGYTF. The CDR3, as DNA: TGTGCCAGCAGCTTCGGTGACAGATCCTATGGCTACACCTTC.

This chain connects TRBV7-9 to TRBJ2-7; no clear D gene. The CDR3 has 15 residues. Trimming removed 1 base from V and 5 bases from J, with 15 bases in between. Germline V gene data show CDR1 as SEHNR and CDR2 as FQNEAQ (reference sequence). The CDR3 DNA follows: TGTGCCAGCAGCTTAGGTCCCTTATCCTTCGACGAGCAGTACTTC. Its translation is CASSLGPLSFDEQYF.

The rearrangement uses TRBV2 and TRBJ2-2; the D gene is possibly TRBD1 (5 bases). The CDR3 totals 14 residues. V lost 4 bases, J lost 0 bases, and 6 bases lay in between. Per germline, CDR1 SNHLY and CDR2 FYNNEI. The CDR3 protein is CASSGTTNTGELFF. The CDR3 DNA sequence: TGTGCCAGCAGTGGGACAACGAACACCGGGGAGCTGTTTTTT.

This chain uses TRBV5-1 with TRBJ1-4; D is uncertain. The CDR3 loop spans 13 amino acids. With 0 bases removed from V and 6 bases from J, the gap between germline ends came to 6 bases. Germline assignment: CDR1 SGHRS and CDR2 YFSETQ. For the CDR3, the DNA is TGCGCCAGCAGCTTGGACGGGTATGAAAAACTGTTTTTT. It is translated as CASSLDGYEKLFF.

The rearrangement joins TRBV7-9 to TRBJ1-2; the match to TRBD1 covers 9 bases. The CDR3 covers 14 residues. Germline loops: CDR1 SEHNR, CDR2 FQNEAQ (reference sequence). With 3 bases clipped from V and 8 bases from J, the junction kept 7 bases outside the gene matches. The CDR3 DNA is TGTGCCAGCAGCTTTTTTACAGGGGGCGCGGGCTACACCTTC. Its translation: CASSFFTGGAGYTF.